This TCR beta chain was identified during a study of monozygotic twins with inflammatory bowel disease. Study-level findings and limits: Distinguishing T cell subtypes was not possible.

Germline CDR1 reads DFQATT; CDR2 reads SNEGSKA (reference sequence). The CDR3 is made up of 13 amino acids. Worth noting for this clonotype: Its antigen remains unidentified.

TCRalpha along with TCRbeta cDNA was subjected to two nested PCRs lasting roughly 17 and 9 cycles. TCRdb re-called the 5' RACE reads; one entry per CDR3 protein, DNA not given. The sample features 400,000 or so distinct CDR3 sequences, with around 2.4% in its top ten. Collection yielded around 2.7 ml of blood per donor. This sequence was found in a human donor with ulcerative colitis or Crohn's disease, or a healthy co-twin of an affected twin (not recorded which). The V and J genes are TRBV20-1 and TRBJ1-2. Sequencing input: blood. The CDR3 here is CSARQVVGEGYTF.